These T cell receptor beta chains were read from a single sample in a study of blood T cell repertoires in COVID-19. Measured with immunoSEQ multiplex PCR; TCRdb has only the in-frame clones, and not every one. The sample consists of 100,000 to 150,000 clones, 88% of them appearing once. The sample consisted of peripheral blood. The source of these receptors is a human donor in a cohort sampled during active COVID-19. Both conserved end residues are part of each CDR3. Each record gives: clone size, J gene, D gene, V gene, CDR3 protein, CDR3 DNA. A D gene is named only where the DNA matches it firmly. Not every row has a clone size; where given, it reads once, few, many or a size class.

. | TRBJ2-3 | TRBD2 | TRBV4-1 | CASSLGLAGAGEDTQYF | TGCGCCAGCAGCTTGGGACTAGCGGGGGCCGGGGAGGATACGCAGTATTTT
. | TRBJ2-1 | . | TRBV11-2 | CASSFGTGAYNEQFF | TGTGCCAGCAGCTTTGGGACGGGAGCTTACAATGAGCAGTTCTTC
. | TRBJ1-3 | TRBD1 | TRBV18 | CASSLNAVGGRSGNTIYF | TGTGCCAGCTCACTAAACGCCGTAGGGGGCCGCTCTGGAAACACCATATATTTT
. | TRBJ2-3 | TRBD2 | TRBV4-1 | CASSQEPSGGADTQYF | TGCGCCAGCAGCCAAGAGCCCAGCGGGGGGGCAGATACGCAGTATTTT
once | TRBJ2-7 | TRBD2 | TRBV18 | CASSQTSGGYEQYF | TGTGCCAGCTCCCAAACTAGCGGGGGCTACGAGCAGTACTTC
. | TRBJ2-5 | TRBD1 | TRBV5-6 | CASSHPGQPQETQYF | TGTGCCAGCAGCCACCCGGGACAGCCCCAAGAGACCCAGTACTTC
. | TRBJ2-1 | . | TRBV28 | CASSLSGGHYNEQFF | TGTGCCAGCAGTTTATCCGGGGGGCACTACAATGAGCAGTTCTTC
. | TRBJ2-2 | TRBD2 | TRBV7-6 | CASSLERGWSGELFF | TGTGCCAGCAGCTTAGAGCGGGGGTGGTCCGGGGAGCTGTTTTTT
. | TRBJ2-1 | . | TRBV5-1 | CASSADRPWEQFF | TGCGCCAGCAGCGCTGACAGGCCGTGGGAGCAGTTCTTC
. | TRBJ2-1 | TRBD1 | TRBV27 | CASSDRGGSYNEQFF | TGTGCCAGCAGTGACAGGGGGGGGTCCTACAATGAGCAGTTCTTC
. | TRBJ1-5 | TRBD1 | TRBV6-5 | CASRKPGGSNQPQHF | TGTGCCAGCAGGAAGCCAGGGGGTAGCAATCAGCCCCAGCATTTT
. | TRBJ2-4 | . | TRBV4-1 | CASSQVFGGVLAKNIQYF | TGCGCCAGCAGCCAAGTGTTCGGCGGGGTTCTAGCCAAAAACATTCAGTACTTC
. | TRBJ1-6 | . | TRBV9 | CASSPDSNPSYNSPLHF | TGTGCCAGCAGCCCGGACAGCAACCCCTCCTATAATTCACCCCTCCACTTT
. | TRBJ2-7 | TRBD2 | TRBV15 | CATSRAGTSDEQYF | TGTGCCACCAGCAGAGCTGGGACTAGCGACGAGCAGTACTTC
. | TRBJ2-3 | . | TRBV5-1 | CASSLGQSGTDTQYF | TGCGCCAGCAGCTTGGGGCAAAGTGGCACAGATACGCAGTATTTT
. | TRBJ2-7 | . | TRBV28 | CASSGLGVRTYEQYF | TGTGCCAGCAGTGGCCTCGGGGTACGAACCTACGAGCAGTACTTC
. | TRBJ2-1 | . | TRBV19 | CASSPSGSSYNEQFF | TGTGCCAGTAGTCCGAGCGGTTCCTCCTACAATGAGCAGTTCTTC
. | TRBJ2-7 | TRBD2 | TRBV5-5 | CASSLGRTDISGTPHEQYF | TGTGCCAGCAGCTTGGGGCGGACAGATATTAGCGGGACACCACACGAGCAGTACTTC
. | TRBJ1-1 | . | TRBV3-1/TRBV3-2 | CASGGRGNTEAFF | TGTGCCAGCGGAGGCAGGGGGAACACTGAAGCTTTCTTT
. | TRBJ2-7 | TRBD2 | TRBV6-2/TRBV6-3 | CASSYDVTSGRAEVDEQYF | TGTGCCAGCAGTTACGATGTTACTAGCGGGAGGGCCGAGGTAGACGAGCAGTACTTC
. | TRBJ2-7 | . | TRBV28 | CASRPGTGAYEQYF | TGTGCCAGCAGGCCCGGGACTGGAGCCTACGAGCAGTACTTC
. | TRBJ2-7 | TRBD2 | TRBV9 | CASGSGTSGYEQYF | TGTGCCAGCGGCTCCGGGACTAGCGGCTACGAGCAGTACTTC